There are a few counts of the clone carrying this T cell receptor (beta chain). TCRdb recomputed calls from the RT-PCR reads with MiXCR, one row per CDR3 protein. The sample includes 150,000 to 200,000 distinct CDR3 sequences, 12% of them seen just once. The sample originates from a study of response to subunit inactivated influenza vaccine. The ends were cut back, 6 bases at V and 3 bases at J, with 27 bases in the middle. Germline values: CDR1 DFQATT, CDR2 SNEGSKA (reference sequence). CDR3 length: 17 amino acids. These data were likewise used in another study, on T cells expressing NK-cell markers. That work contributes: Beta-chain TCR cDNA was generated via 5'RACE template switching with UMIs. Unclear, still, was the HCMV specificity of the expanded NKG2C+ T cell clones.

The sample consisted of CD8+ T cells sorted from PBMCs, taken roughly 12 days after vaccination. This TCR derives from a man aged 50 to 59 who received an inactivated influenza vaccine. The genes are TRBV20-1 and TRBJ2-7, with D possibly being TRBD1 or TRBD2 (5 bases each). The CDR3 bases are TGCAGTGCGCCCGCAGTGACCGGGACCTCGAAGGGCTACGAGCAGTACTTC. It is translated as CSAPAVTGTSKGYEQYF.